The clone carrying this T cell receptor beta chain appeared once. Antigen: not known. Looked up from germline, CDR1 is SGHAT and CDR2 is FQNNGV. V was pared by 5 bases and J by 14 bases, with 18 bases between. This CDR3 has 13 amino acids. The data stem from a study of shared clonotypes between healthy human individuals. As for the study in general: CD4 naive cells filled three plates per donor, CD4 memory three, CD8 naive two and CD8 memory one. General study findings and limits: The study sampled only blood, and tissue repertoires likely differ.

Naive CD8 populations comprised CD45RO-negative cells positively selected for CCR7, excluding terminally differentiated effector memory CD45RA+ cells. Everyone who donated was a Caucasian adult who lived in Nashville, Tennessee. An assay was performed, and its level was deep. The repertoire was sequenced with immunoSEQ multiplex PCR; TCRdb's copy has only in-frame clones and lacks some. The data hold almost 700,000 clones, with just over 90% observed a single time. The clonotype originates from a man aged 25-45 years in good health. The V call is TRBV11-2, the J call TRBJ1-4; weak D call: TRBD1 (6 bases). Source material: naive CD8+ T cells sorted from blood. CDR3 sequence: CASSVNQGQGLFF. For the CDR3, the DNA is TGTGCCAGCAGCGTAAATCAGGGCCAGGGGCTGTTTTTT.